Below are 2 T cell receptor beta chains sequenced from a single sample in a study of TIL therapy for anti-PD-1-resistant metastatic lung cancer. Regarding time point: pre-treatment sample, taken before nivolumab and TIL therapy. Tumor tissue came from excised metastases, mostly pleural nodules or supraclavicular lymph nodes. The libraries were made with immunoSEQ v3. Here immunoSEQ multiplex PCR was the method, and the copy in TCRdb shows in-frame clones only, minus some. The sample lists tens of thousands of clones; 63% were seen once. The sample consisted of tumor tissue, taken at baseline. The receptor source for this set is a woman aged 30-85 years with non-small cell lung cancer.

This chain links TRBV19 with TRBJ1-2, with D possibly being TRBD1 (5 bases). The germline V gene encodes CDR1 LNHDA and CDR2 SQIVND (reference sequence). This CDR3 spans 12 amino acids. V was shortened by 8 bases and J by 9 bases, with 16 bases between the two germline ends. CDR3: CASWDLKGSYTF. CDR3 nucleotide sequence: TGTGCCAGTTGGGACCTGAAAGGTAGCTACACCTTC.

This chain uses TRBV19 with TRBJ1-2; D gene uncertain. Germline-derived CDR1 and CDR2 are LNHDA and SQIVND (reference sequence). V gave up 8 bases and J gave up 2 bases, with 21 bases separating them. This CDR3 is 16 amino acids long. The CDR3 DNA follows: TGTGCCAGTCGTGAAGGGCGGTTTGGAAGGAACTATGGCTACACCTTC. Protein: CASREGRFGRNYGYTF. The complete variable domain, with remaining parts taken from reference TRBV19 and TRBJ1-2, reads DGGITQSPKYLFRKEGQNVTLSCEQNLNHDAMYWYRQDPGQGLRLIYYSQIVNDFQKGDIAEGYSVSREKKESFPLTVTSAQKNPTAFYLCASREGRFGRNYGYTFGSGTRLTVV.